Listed below are T cell receptor beta chains from one sample, sequenced in a study of blood T cell repertoires in COVID-19. The table came from immunoSEQ multiplex PCR; TCRdb's copy has only in-frame clones and leaves some out. The sample records some 240,000 clones, 70% to 90% being singletons. The sequencing sample was made of PBMCs or T cells enriched from blood (not recorded which). The receptors stem from a woman in her 50s who had been exposed to COVID-19. CDR3s include the opening cysteine and the closing phenylalanine or tryptophan. The order of the fields is D gene, V gene, J gene, clone size, CDR3 DNA, CDR3 protein. D genes are given only for firm matches. The listing skips clone size in some rows; elsewhere it reads once, few, many or a size class.

d_gene: TRBD2
v_gene: TRBV10-3
j_gene: TRBJ2-7
abundance: -
CDR3nt: TGTGCCATCGGTCAACCCGGGGGGTCCACCTACGAGCAGTACTTC
CDR3aa: CAIGQPGGSTYEQYF

d_gene: -
v_gene: TRBV12-5
j_gene: TRBJ1-5
abundance: -
CDR3nt: TGTGCTAGTGGATATGACACCCATCAGCCCCAGCATTTT
CDR3aa: CASGYDTHQPQHF

d_gene: -
v_gene: TRBV5-6
j_gene: TRBJ1-2
abundance: -
CDR3nt: TGTGCCAGCAGCTCCATAATAGAGGACGGGGAGGGAGTTAACTATGGCTACACCTTC
CDR3aa: CASSSIIEDGEGVNYGYTF

d_gene: -
v_gene: TRBV12-3/TRBV12-4
j_gene: TRBJ1-1
abundance: -
CDR3nt: TGTGCCAGCAGTTTAGTTCGGGATGAAGCTTTCTTT
CDR3aa: CASSLVRDEAFF

d_gene: TRBD1
v_gene: TRBV7-8
j_gene: TRBJ1-6
abundance: -
CDR3nt: TGTGCCAGCAGCTTACGAACAGGGGATTCACCCCTCCACTTT
CDR3aa: CASSLRTGDSPLHF

d_gene: -
v_gene: TRBV2
j_gene: TRBJ1-1
abundance: -
CDR3nt: TGTGCCAGCAGTGGCGCGGGGGGGCCCTCCGGGACTGAAGCTTTCTTT
CDR3aa: CASSGAGGPSGTEAFF

d_gene: TRBD2
v_gene: TRBV18
j_gene: TRBJ2-1
abundance: -
CDR3nt: TGTGCCACTTCCGGCGGGGGGATCAATGAGCAGTTCTTC
CDR3aa: CATSGGGINEQFF

d_gene: -
v_gene: TRBV6-5
j_gene: TRBJ1-1
abundance: -
CDR3nt: TGTGCCAGCAGTTCGAAACTGGGCGCTTTCTTT
CDR3aa: CASSSKLGAFF

d_gene: -
v_gene: TRBV12-5
j_gene: TRBJ1-1
abundance: -
CDR3nt: TGTGCTAGTGGTTTGTCCGCAGGAGGGAGGATGAACACTGAAGCTTTCTTT
CDR3aa: CASGLSAGGRMNTEAFF

d_gene: TRBD1
v_gene: TRBV19
j_gene: TRBJ1-5
abundance: once
CDR3nt: TGTGCCAGTAGCCTCGGGACAGAGAGCAATCAGCCCCAGCATTTT
CDR3aa: CASSLGTESNQPQHF

d_gene: -
v_gene: TRBV12-3/TRBV12-4
j_gene: TRBJ1-1
abundance: -
CDR3nt: TGTGCCAGCACCACCACTGGGCGTCGTGAAGCTTTCTTT
CDR3aa: CASTTTGRREAFF

d_gene: -
v_gene: TRBV30
j_gene: TRBJ1-2
abundance: -
CDR3nt: TGTGCCTGGAGTGTACGCCCCACAGGCGGTCCCTATGGCTACACCTTC
CDR3aa: CAWSVRPTGGPYGYTF

d_gene: -
v_gene: TRBV18
j_gene: TRBJ2-2
abundance: -
CDR3nt: TGTGCCAGCTCACCACGAGGACAGGGACTAAACACCGGGGAGCTGTTTTTT
CDR3aa: CASSPRGQGLNTGELFF

d_gene: -
v_gene: TRBV13
j_gene: TRBJ1-2
abundance: -
CDR3nt: TGTGCCAGCAGCCAGACGGACTTTTCCTATGGCTACACCTTC
CDR3aa: CASSQTDFSYGYTF